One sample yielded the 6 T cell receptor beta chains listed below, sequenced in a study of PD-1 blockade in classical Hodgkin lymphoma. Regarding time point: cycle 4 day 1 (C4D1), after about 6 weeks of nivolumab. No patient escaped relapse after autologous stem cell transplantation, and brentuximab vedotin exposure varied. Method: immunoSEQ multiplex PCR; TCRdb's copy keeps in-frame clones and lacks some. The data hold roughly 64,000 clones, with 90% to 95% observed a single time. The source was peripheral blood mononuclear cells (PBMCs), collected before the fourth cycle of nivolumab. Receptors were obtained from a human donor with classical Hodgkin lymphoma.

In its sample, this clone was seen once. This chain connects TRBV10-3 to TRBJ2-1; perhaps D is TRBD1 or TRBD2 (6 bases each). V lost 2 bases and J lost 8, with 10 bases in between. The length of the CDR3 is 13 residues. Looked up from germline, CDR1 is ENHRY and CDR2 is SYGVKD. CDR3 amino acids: CAISEGGLDEQFF. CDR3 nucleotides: TGTGCCATCAGTGAGGGGGGGCTGGATGAGCAGTTCTTC.

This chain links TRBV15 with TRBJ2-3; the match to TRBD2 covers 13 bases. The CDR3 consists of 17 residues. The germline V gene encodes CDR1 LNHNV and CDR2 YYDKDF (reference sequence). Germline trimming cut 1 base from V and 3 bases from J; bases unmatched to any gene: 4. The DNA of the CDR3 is TGTGCCACCAGCAGAGTAGGGGGACTAGCGGGGACAGATACGCAGTATTTT. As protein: CATSRVGGLAGTDTQYF.

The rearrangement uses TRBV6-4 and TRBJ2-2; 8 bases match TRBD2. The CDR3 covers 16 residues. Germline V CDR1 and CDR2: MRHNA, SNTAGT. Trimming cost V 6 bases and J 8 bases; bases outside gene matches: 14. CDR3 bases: TGTGCCAGCAGGAAGACCACGGGAGGGCCTGCTGGGGAGCTGTTTTTT. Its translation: CASRKTTGGPAGELFF.

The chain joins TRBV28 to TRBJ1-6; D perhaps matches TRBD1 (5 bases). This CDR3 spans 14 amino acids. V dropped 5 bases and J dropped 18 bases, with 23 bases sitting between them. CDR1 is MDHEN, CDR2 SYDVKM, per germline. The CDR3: CASSLGGYRLGSHF. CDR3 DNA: TGTGCCAGCAGTCTTGGTGGGTACAGGTTGGGGTCCCACTTT.

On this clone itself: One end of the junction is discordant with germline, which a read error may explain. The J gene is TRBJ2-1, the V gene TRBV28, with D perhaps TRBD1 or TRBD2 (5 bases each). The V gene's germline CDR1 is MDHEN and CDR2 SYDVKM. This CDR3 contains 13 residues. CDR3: CASSSVSNWDQLF. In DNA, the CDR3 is TGTGCCAGCAGCTCGGTCTCCAACTGGGACCAACTCTTC.

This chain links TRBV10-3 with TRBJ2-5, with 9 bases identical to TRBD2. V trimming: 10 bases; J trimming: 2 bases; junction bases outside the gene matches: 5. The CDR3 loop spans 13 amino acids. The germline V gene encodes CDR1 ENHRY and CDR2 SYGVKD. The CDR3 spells CATLSGRQETQYF. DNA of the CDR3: TGTGCCACCCTAAGCGGGAGGCAAGAGACCCAGTACTTC.